Following are 30 T cell receptor beta chains from one sample sequenced in a study of response to subunit inactivated influenza vaccine. Via MiXCR, TCRdb re-called the RT-PCR reads, giving one row per CDR3 protein. Among 560,000 or so distinct CDR3 sequences listed, 7.6% were seen once. The sequences come from PBMCs from blood, collected around 2 years after vaccination. These receptors were collected from a man aged 50 to 69 who received an inactivated influenza vaccine.

The V call is TRBV12-3 or TRBV12-4, the J call TRBJ1-2; D ambiguous. CDR3 length: 13 amino acids. V dropped 7 bases and J dropped 9 bases, with 18 bases sitting between them. This CDR3 is CASTLYMTGSYTF. In DNA, the CDR3 is TGTGCCAGCACCCTCTATATGACCGGGAGCTACACCTTC.

The chain is built from TRBV28 and TRBJ2-4, with D perhaps matching TRBD2 (5 bases). There are 17 residues in the CDR3. The germline V gene encodes CDR1 MDHEN and CDR2 SYDVKM. The V gene lost 2 bases and the J gene lost 3 bases, with 17 bases spanning the gap. The CDR3 DNA sequence: TGTGCCAGCAGTTTACTCGGCCGGGATATGGACAAAAACATTCAGTACTTC. Translated: CASSLLGRDMDKNIQYF.

The rearrangement uses TRBV3-1 and TRBJ1-2; D might be TRBD1 (5 bases). Per the germline V gene, CDR1 is LGHDT and CDR2 is YNNKEL (reference sequence). The CDR3 loop spans 13 amino acids. V was trimmed by 3 bases and J by 6 bases, leaving 11 bases between them. CDR3 in amino acids: CASSHGGLDGYTF. The CDR3 DNA reads TGTGCCAGCAGCCACGGGGGATTGGATGGCTACACCTTC.

This clonotype was found many times. The J gene is TRBJ2-1, the V gene TRBV5-1; 9 nucleotides agree with TRBD2. Germline CDR1 reads SGHRS; CDR2 reads YFSETQ. After removal of 4 bases from V and 7 bases from J, the junction contained 9 bases not matched to a gene. The CDR3 contains 15 residues. DNA for the CDR3: TGCGCCAGCAGCGCCGCGGGAGGGCCAAGAAATGAGCAGTTCTTC. Amino acids: CASSAAGGPRNEQFF.

This clonotype was found many times. The V gene is TRBV4-2, the J gene TRBJ1-5; TRBD1 agrees at 9 bases. The length of the CDR3 is 19 residues. Germline CDR1 is LGHNA and CDR2 is YNFKEQ. Trimming took 2 bases from V and 0 from J; bases not matched to a gene: 11. The CDR3 region has the DNA TGTGCCAGCAGCCAAATGGGAGGGGTACAGGGGGCTAGCAATCAGCCCCAGCATTTT. It is translated as CASSQMGGVQGASNQPQHF.

This rearrangement joins TRBV11-2 to TRBJ2-3; D gene ambiguous. The CDR3 totals 14 residues. Germline CDR1 SGHAT, CDR2 FQNNGV. Between the trimmed V and J ends, which lost 6 bases and 9 bases, there was a span of 19 bases. The CDR3 sequence is CASSPGSYRLTQYF. As DNA, the CDR3 is TGTGCCAGCAGTCCCGGCTCCTATCGTTTGACGCAGTATTTT.

This clonotype appeared a few times. This chain uses TRBV5-1 with TRBJ2-2; 9 positions agree with TRBD1. The CDR3 length is 17 residues. V dropped 4 bases and J dropped 4; count of bases not matched to a gene: 11. Germline V gene lookup returns CDR1 SGHRS and CDR2 YFSETQ. Here the CDR3 DNA reads TGCGCCAGCAGCCCGACAGGGGGTGGTCAGAGCACCGGGGAGCTGTTTTTT. Translation: CASSPTGGGQSTGELFF. The variable domain in full, with the rest retrieved from reference TRBV5-1 and TRBJ2-2, is KAGVTQTPRYLIKTRGQQVTLSCSPISGHRSVSWYQQTPGQGLQFLFEYFSETQRNKGNFPGRFSGRQFSNSRSEMNVSTLELGDSALYLCASSPTGGGQSTGELFFGEGSRLTVL.

The table lists this clonotype with a few counts. The V call is TRBV7-3, the J call TRBJ2-2; D is uncertain. The CDR3 totals 14 residues. Between the trimmed V and J ends, which lost 7 bases and 2 bases, there was a span of 11 bases. CDR1 SGHTA and CDR2 FQGTGA come from the germline V gene. The CDR3 here is CASTSVGNTGELFF. For the CDR3, the DNA is TGTGCCAGCACCTCTGTGGGTAACACCGGGGAGCTGTTTTTT.

This clonotype was detected only a few times. The chain carries TRBV20-1 and TRBJ1-1; 7 positions agree with TRBD1. V was clipped by 6 bases and J by 0 bases; unmatched bases: 7. CDR1 and CDR2 from the germline V gene are DFQATT and SNEGSKA (reference sequence). This CDR3 region has 14 residues. CDR3 sequence: CSAAGQRMNTEAFF. The DNA for the CDR3 is TGCAGTGCAGCGGGACAGCGCATGAACACTGAAGCTTTCTTT.

This clonotype has only a few counts. The J gene is TRBJ1-2, the V gene TRBV4-3; D is unclear. Trimming left V 2 bases short and J 6 bases short, with 16 bases between. The CDR3 consists of 15 residues. Germline CDR1 and CDR2: LGHNA and YSLEER. The CDR3 spells CASSQTRIGSHGYTF. CDR3 DNA: TGCGCCAGCAGCCAAACGCGGATTGGTTCCCATGGCTACACCTTC.

The chain joins TRBV20-1 to TRBJ2-2; D is unclear. Trimming cost V 2 bases and J 4 bases, with 8 bases left between them. The CDR3 has 13 residues. The germline gives CDR1 DFQATT, CDR2 SNEGSKA (reference sequence). CDR3: CSARKVSTGELFF. CDR3 coding DNA: TGCAGTGCTAGAAAAGTTTCCACCGGGGAGCTGTTTTTT.

This clonotype was recorded a few times. The genes are TRBV15 and TRBJ2-7; TRBD2 matches at 9 bases. Losses at the gene ends were 5 bases for V and 6 bases for J; bases not matched to a gene: 11. The CDR3 extends over 15 amino acids. CDR1 is LNHNV and CDR2 is YYDKDF in the germline V gene (reference sequence). The DNA of the CDR3 is TGTGCCACCAGCTCTTCGGGCGGGAGGGCCTCCGAGCAGTACTTC. Protein product: CATSSSGGRASEQYF. The entire variable domain, with the rest obtained from reference TRBV15 and TRBJ2-7, is as follows: DAMVIQNPRYQVTQFGKPVTLSCSQTLNHNVMYWYQQKSSQAPKLLFHYYDKDFNNEADTPDNFQSRRPNTSFCFLDIRSPGLGDTAMYLCATSSSGGRASEQYFGPGTRLTVT.

The gene calls are TRBV12-3 or TRBV12-4 and TRBJ1-3; D call uncertain. This CDR3 is 13 amino acids long. The germline V and J ends were trimmed by 4 bases and 3 bases, with 7 bases remaining between them. The CDR3 here is CASSSMGGNTIYF. CDR3 bases: TGTGCCAGCAGTTCCATGGGTGGAAACACCATATATTTT.

The rearrangement joins TRBV4-3 to TRBJ1-6; TRBD1 matches 8 bases. The trim removed 3 bases at V and 9 bases at J, leaving 7 bases unmatched. The CDR3 contains 15 residues. Germline lookup yields CDR1 LGHNA and CDR2 YSLEER. Here the CDR3 reads CASSQRGTGGSPLHF. The DNA of the CDR3 is TGCGCCAGCAGCCAGCGGGGGACAGGTGGTTCACCCCTCCACTTT.

This clonotype has a handful of counts. The rearrangement uses TRBV25-1 and TRBJ2-7; 7 bases line up with TRBD1. Germline CDR1 is MGHDK and CDR2 is SYGVNS. CDR3 length equals 15 residues. The V and J ends lost 3 bases and 3 bases, in that order; junction bases with no gene match: 8. The CDR3 sequence is CASSDPGQSFYEQYF. CDR3 in DNA: TGTGCCAGCAGTGACCCGGGACAGAGCTTCTACGAGCAGTACTTC.

This clonotype was detected only a few times. The rearrangement joins TRBV12-3 or TRBV12-4 to TRBJ2-1, with 14 bases that match TRBD2. The length of the CDR3 is 16 residues. V lost 5 bases and J lost 10; bases outside the gene matches: 10. The chain's CDR3 is CASSPRLAGGPIEQFF. The CDR3 DNA reads TGTGCCAGCAGTCCCCGACTAGCGGGGGGGCCGATCGAGCAGTTCTTC.

This clonotype was detected only a few times. The genes are TRBV11-2 and TRBJ2-7; 7 bases match TRBD1. CDR1 is SGHAT, CDR2 FQNNGV, per germline. This CDR3 is built from 15 residues. Trimming cost V 5 bases and J 0 bases; bases outside gene matches: 7. The CDR3 nucleotides read TGTGCCAGCAGCCGGCCCGGGACAGACTCCTACGAGCAGTACTTC. It encodes CASSRPGTDSYEQYF.

In its sample, this clonotype was seen a few times. The genes are TRBV12-3 or TRBV12-4 and TRBJ2-3; 12 bases fit TRBD2. Losses at the gene ends were 3 bases for V and 2 bases for J; bases not matched to a gene: 12. The CDR3 length is 19 residues. The CDR3 spells CASSFSPILAGGNTDTQYF. CDR3 coding DNA: TGTGCCAGCAGTTTTTCCCCTATTCTAGCGGGGGGGAACACAGATACGCAGTATTTT.

J is TRBJ1-1 and V is TRBV9, with D perhaps matching TRBD1 (5 bases). Between the trimmed V and J ends, which lost 0 bases and 1 base, there was a span of 10 bases. This CDR3 is built from 15 residues. Germline V gives CDR1 SGDLS, CDR2 YYNGEE. CDR3 protein: CASSVVAGPNTEAFF. CDR3 DNA: TGTGCCAGCAGCGTAGTGGCAGGGCCGAACACTGAAGCTTTCTTT. The whole variable domain, remainder taken from reference TRBV9 and TRBJ1-1, is DSGVTQTPKHLITATGQRVTLRCSPRSGDLSVYWYQQSLDQGLQFLIQYYNGEERAKGNILERFSAQQFPDLHSELNLSSLELGDSALYFCASSVVAGPNTEAFFGQGTRLTVV.

The J gene is TRBJ1-2, the V gene TRBV30; no definite D call. Per the germline V gene, CDR1 is GTSNPN and CDR2 is SVGIG (reference sequence). This CDR3 has 15 amino acids. The V and J ends lost 5 bases and 3 bases respectively, with 19 bases between them. CDR3 sequence (DNA): TGTGCCTGGGGGAGGCGGGCGAATCTCGACTATGGCTACACCTTC. This gives the protein CAWGRRANLDYGYTF.

This clonotype has a handful of counts. The chain is built from TRBV6-1 and TRBJ1-1; 7 bases are a match to TRBD1. The CDR3 has 15 residues. The V and J ends lost 6 bases and 2 bases, in that order; junction bases with no gene match: 9. Germline CDR1 MNHNS, CDR2 SASEGT. CDR3 protein: CASSNPGGGNTEAFF. The CDR3 DNA sequence: TGTGCCAGCAGCAACCCAGGGGGGGGTAACACTGAAGCTTTCTTT.

This clonotype was found many times. The genes are TRBV5-1 and TRBJ2-7; possibly TRBD2 for D (6 bases). Germline V gives CDR1 SGHRS, CDR2 YFSETQ. Trimming shortened V by 0 bases and J by 4 bases, and 14 bases separated the two germline ends. This CDR3 is 15 amino acids long. The CDR3, as DNA: TGCGCCAGCAGCTTGGATGCGGGGAACGGGTACGAGCAGTACTTC. Protein product: CASSLDAGNGYEQYF.

V gene TRBV4-1 combines with J gene TRBJ1-5; possible D gene TRBD1, 6 bases. V lost 3 bases, J lost 9 bases, and 15 bases lay in between. Germline loops: CDR1 MGHRA, CDR2 YSYEKL. CDR3 length: 14 amino acids. CDR3 region: CASSQDSGRWPQHF. CDR3 nucleotides: TGCGCCAGCAGCCAGGACAGCGGACGGTGGCCCCAGCATTTT.

This rearrangement joins TRBV12-3 or TRBV12-4 to TRBJ2-7; D not resolved. V shed 5 bases and J shed 5 bases, with 16 bases lying between them. This CDR3 contains 14 residues. The CDR3 loop reads CASSTYSRRNEQYF. CDR3 DNA sequence: TGTGCCAGCAGTACATACAGTCGCCGAAACGAGCAGTACTTC.

This clonotype was observed a few times. The chain couples TRBV20-1 to TRBJ2-1; D not certain. Germline CDR1 DFQATT, CDR2 SNEGSKA (reference sequence). The CDR3 has 11 residues. With 6 bases removed from V and 10 bases from J, the gap between germline ends came to 13 bases. CDR3 region: CSAPIQIEQFF. Written as DNA, the CDR3 is TGCAGTGCCCCGATTCAAATCGAGCAGTTCTTC.

The rearrangement links TRBV9 to TRBJ2-3; 8 bases match TRBD1. The CDR3 totals 15 residues. The germline CDR1 and CDR2 sequences are SGDLS and YYNGEE. With 1 base clipped from V and 3 bases from J, the junction kept 4 bases outside the gene matches. The CDR3 bases are TGTGCCAGCAGCGTAAAGGGACAGGTGACAGATACGCAGTATTTT. The encoded protein is CASSVKGQVTDTQYF. Together with reference TRBV9 and TRBJ2-3, the CDR3 gives the full variable domain: DSGVTQTPKHLITATGQRVTLRCSPRSGDLSVYWYQQSLDQGLQFLIQYYNGEERAKGNILERFSAQQFPDLHSELNLSSLELGDSALYFCASSVKGQVTDTQYFGPGTRLTVL.

This clonotype was seen repeatedly, ten times or more. The V gene is TRBV20-1, the J gene TRBJ2-1; 9 bases are a match to TRBD2. CDR1 is DFQATT, CDR2 SNEGSKA, per germline (reference sequence). The CDR3 consists of 14 residues. Trimming cost V 2 bases and J 9 bases; bases outside gene matches: 8. CDR3 nucleotides: TGCAGTGCTAGAACGTCTAGCGGGATCGTTGAGCAGTTCTTC. This sequence encodes CSARTSSGIVEQFF.

This clonotype was counted a few times. The chain is built from TRBV3-1 and TRBJ2-7, with TRBD1 as a possible D gene (5 bases). Trimming pared 1 base from V and 2 bases from J, leaving 9 bases between. The germline V gene has CDR1 LGHDT and CDR2 YNNKEL (reference sequence). This CDR3 has 14 amino acids. CDR3 in DNA: TGTGCCAGCAGCCAAGGACAGACAGCCTACGAGCAGTACTTC. Residues: CASSQGQTAYEQYF.

V usage is TRBV5-1 and J usage is TRBJ2-5; D is ambiguous. The germline V gene has CDR1 SGHRS and CDR2 YFSETQ. This CDR3 spans 15 amino acids. Trimming removed 0 bases at V and 4 bases at J, with 13 bases between. DNA of the CDR3: TGCGCCAGCAGCTTGGGTACTCAATCGGCAGAGACCCAGTACTTC. This encodes CASSLGTQSAETQYF.

This clonotype came up a few times. The chain joins TRBV6-2 or TRBV6-3 to TRBJ1-5; no clear D. This CDR3 has 14 amino acids. Trimming left V 7 bases short and J 3 bases short, with 13 bases between. Germline lookup yields CDR1 MNHEY and CDR2 SVGEGT. The CDR3 reads CASTLRGVNQPQHF. For the CDR3, the DNA is TGTGCCAGCACTTTGCGGGGAGTCAATCAGCCCCAGCATTTT.